The source of this T cell receptor beta chain is a study of T cells in Graves' hyperthyroidism and ophthalmopathy. Study outcomes and limitations: Ophthalmopathy, which appeared later, was predicted by the model a median around 6.5 months before onset.

RNA transcripts served as the template for amplifying TCR beta CDR3 regions. Primed by the HTBI set, a first-round RT-PCR was run on the TCR CDR3. TCRdb recomputed calls from the multiplex PCR reads with MiXCR, one row per CDR3 protein. The sample carries 480,000 or so distinct CDR3 sequences, over 45% recorded once. Ten or more counts support this clonotype. Its antigen is undetermined. The CDR3 length is 15 residues. V was cut by 5 bases and J by 4 bases, with 20 bases left in between. Germline assignment: CDR1 DFQATT and CDR2 SNEGSKA (reference sequence). The sequenced sample was peripheral blood or thyroid tissue (not recorded which). The chain uses TRBV20-1 and TRBJ2-5; TRBD2 might be the D (5 bases). The TCR sequence derives from an adult woman with Graves' disease, either hyperthyroidism or ophthalmopathy (not recorded which). The chain's CDR3 is CSAASTTAVLETQYF. Written as DNA, the CDR3 is TGCAGTGCTGCTAGCACCACAGCCGTCCTAGAGACCCAGTACTTC.